This note documents a single TCR beta chain sequence. Some clones are missing from TCRdb's copy, which holds only in-frame ones; the method was immunoSEQ multiplex PCR. Counted here are under 65,000 clones, roughly three quarters occurring once; the ten biggest clones make up 7.5% to 9.5%. This record belongs to a study of radiotherapy plus CTLA-4 blockade in lung cancer. Between the trimmed V and J ends, which lost 5 bases and 3 bases, there was a span of 17 bases. Germline CDR1 is SGHTA and CDR2 is FQGNSA. The CDR3 has 16 residues. The specimen was peripheral blood, collected from a patient treated with radiotherapy plus ipilimumab. The chain recombines TRBV7-2 with TRBJ1-3, with D perhaps TRBD1 (6 bases). This receptor was identified in a human donor with non-small cell lung cancer who had a complete response to radiotherapy plus ipilimumab. The CDR3 reads CASSPGGGAGGNTIYF. Here the CDR3 DNA reads TGTGCCAGCAGCCCCGGCGGGGGGGCGGGTGGAAACACCATATATTTT. The variable domain in full, completed from reference TRBV7-2 and TRBJ1-3, reads GAGVSQSPSNKVTEKGKDVELRCDPISGHTALYWYRQSLGQGLEFLIYFQGNSAPDKSGLPSDRFSAERTGGSVSTLTIQRTQQEDSAVYLCASSPGGGAGGNTIYFGEGSWLTVV.